This is a list of T cell receptor beta chains from one sample in a study of T cell responses to AZD1222 COVID-19 vaccine. Data came from immunoSEQ multiplex PCR; TCRdb stores just in-frame clones and leaves some out. The sample shows some 180,000 clones, 92% of them seen only once. The starting material was peripheral blood, obtained 28 days after the second AZD1222 dose. The receptors come from an adult who received the AZD1222 COVID-19 vaccine. Both conserved end residues are part of each CDR3. D genes are given only for firm matches. Size is stated for part of the rows, as once, few or many counts, or as a class when the clone is expanded.

cdr3_nt cdr3_aa cdr3_length j_call clone_size v_call d_call
TGTGCCAGTAGTGCGACAGGGACAGCTGAAGCTTTCTTT CASSATGTAEAFF 13 TRBJ1-1 - TRBV19 TRBD1
TGTGCCAGCAGGGCCACGGGGGGCCCCTACAATGAGCAGTTCTTC CASRATGGPYNEQFF 15 TRBJ2-1 - TRBV7-3 -
TGTGCCAGCACCCTAGCGGGGTCCCCTCAGGAGACCCAGTACTTC CASTLAGSPQETQYF 15 TRBJ2-5 - TRBV6-5 TRBD2
TGTGCCAGCAGCCAAGAGCTCGGAAACACCATATATTTT CASSQELGNTIYF 13 TRBJ1-3 - TRBV14 -
TGTGCCAGCAGCCTAGGACTAGCGGGAGTCGGAGCCAAAAACATTCAGTACTTC CASSLGLAGVGAKNIQYF 18 TRBJ2-4 - TRBV7-2 TRBD2
TGTGCCAGCAGCTCCGGGAGGACAGGAATCTACGAGCAGTACTTC CASSSGRTGIYEQYF 15 TRBJ2-7 once TRBV7-9 -
TGTGCCAGCAGCATAGTCCCGGGACAGGGAGACTATGGCTACACCTTC CASSIVPGQGDYGYTF 16 TRBJ1-2 - TRBV5-4 TRBD1
TGTGCCAGCAGTGCCTTCGACAGCCGTGGGGGGGAGACCCAGTACTTC CASSAFDSRGGETQYF 16 TRBJ2-5 once TRBV9 -
TGTGCCAGCAGCCGTTCGGGGGTGGGCAATCAGCCCCAGCATTTT CASSRSGVGNQPQHF 15 TRBJ1-5 - TRBV7-9 -
TGTGCCATCAGTGAGGGGGAGGGTGAGACCCAGTACTTC CAISEGEGETQYF 13 TRBJ2-5 - TRBV10-3 TRBD2
TGCGCCAGCAGCCCCATCGGACAGCTGAACTATGGCTACACCTTC CASSPIGQLNYGYTF 15 TRBJ1-2 - TRBV4-1 -
TGCGCCAGCAGCCGTGCGACCGGGACAACCCGGGGGCAAGCTTTCTTT CASSRATGTTRGQAFF 16 TRBJ1-1 - TRBV5-1 -
TGTGCCAGCAGTGCCGCCCCTCTAGGACTCGCAGATACGCAGTATTTT CASSAAPLGLADTQYF 16 TRBJ2-3 - TRBV6-1 -
TGTGCCAGCAGCTTAGCGACGGCAGGGAGGGTATACGAGCAGTACTTC CASSLATAGRVYEQYF 16 TRBJ2-7 - TRBV7-2 TRBD2
TGTGCCAGCAGCTTAGCGGGTCCTGGGGGCTACACCTTC CASSLAGPGGYTF 13 TRBJ1-2 once TRBV7-9 -
TGTGCCAGCAGCGCCTCTAGCGGGGCCTACAATGAGCAGTTCTTC CASSASSGAYNEQFF 15 TRBJ2-1 - TRBV9 TRBD2
TGTGCCAGCAGTTTATCCGTCCGGTCCTACGAGCAGTACTTC CASSLSVRSYEQYF 14 TRBJ2-7 - TRBV28 -
TGTGCCAGCAGCGTAGGCGGTAGCGGGAAGAGCACCGGGGAGCTGTTTTTT CASSVGGSGKSTGELFF 17 TRBJ2-2 - TRBV9 TRBD2
TGTGCCAGCAGCCAAGCCGTCTGGACGAAAGAGCAAGAGACCCAGTACTTC CASSQAVWTKEQETQYF 17 TRBJ2-5 - TRBV3-1/TRBV3-2 -
TGTGCCAGCAGGAACCAAGGGGGCGCGAACACTGAAGCTTTCTTT CASRNQGGANTEAFF 15 TRBJ1-1 - TRBV28 TRBD1
TGTGCCAGCAGTTACGCTGCCGGACAGGGGGATCAGCCCCAGCATTTT CASSYAAGQGDQPQHF 16 TRBJ1-5 - TRBV6-2/TRBV6-3 TRBD1
TGTGCCAGCAGCCAACAACCCGGGGGGGCTGGGAATGAGCAGTTCTTC CASSQQPGGAGNEQFF 16 TRBJ2-1 - TRBV7-2 TRBD2
TGTGCCATCAGTTGGACTAGCGGAGTTGTGAACACCGGGGAGCTGTTTTTT CAISWTSGVVNTGELFF 17 TRBJ2-2 - TRBV10-3 TRBD2
TGCGCCAGCAGCTTGGCTTTGGACAGGTACACAGATACGCAGTATTTT CASSLALDRYTDTQYF 16 TRBJ2-3 - TRBV5-1 TRBD1
TGTGCCAGCAGTTACACGACGGGACAGCAAGAGACCCAGTACTTC CASSYTTGQQETQYF 15 TRBJ2-5 once TRBV6-5 TRBD1
TGTGCCAGCAGAGACCCGCTGGCGGGGGGGAGCACAGATACGCAGTATTTT CASRDPLAGGSTDTQYF 17 TRBJ2-3 - TRBV2 TRBD2
TGTGCCAGCAGGTTGCGGGCTCACTCTGGGGCCAACGTCCTGACTTTC CASRLRAHSGANVLTF 16 TRBJ2-6 - TRBV7-2 -
TGTGCCAGCAGCTTAACCCCCGGGACAAGAAGCTACGAGCAGTACTTC CASSLTPGTRSYEQYF 16 TRBJ2-7 - TRBV7-8 -
TGTGCCAGCAGCGTGGGGGGACTCTCTGGAAACACCATATATTTT CASSVGGLSGNTIYF 15 TRBJ1-3 - TRBV7-3 -
TGTGCCAGCAGCGAGGGACTAGCGGGAGACTACGAGCAGTACTTC CASSEGLAGDYEQYF 15 TRBJ2-7 - TRBV9 TRBD2
TGTGCCAGCAGCTTTTTAGAGGGGAGGGGGCACAATGAGCAGTTCTTC CASSFLEGRGHNEQFF 16 TRBJ2-1 - TRBV7-9 -